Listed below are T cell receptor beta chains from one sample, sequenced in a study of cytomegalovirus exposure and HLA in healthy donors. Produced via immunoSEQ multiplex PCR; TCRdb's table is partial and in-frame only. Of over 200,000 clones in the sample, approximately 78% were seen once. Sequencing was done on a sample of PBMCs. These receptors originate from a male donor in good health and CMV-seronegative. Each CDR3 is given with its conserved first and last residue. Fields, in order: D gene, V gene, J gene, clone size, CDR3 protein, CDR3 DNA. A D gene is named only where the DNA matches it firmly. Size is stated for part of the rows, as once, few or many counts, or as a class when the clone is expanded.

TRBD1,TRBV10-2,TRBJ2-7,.,CASKDRVGEQYF,TGCGCCAGCAAAGACAGGGTGGGCGAGCAGTACTTC
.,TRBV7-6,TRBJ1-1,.,CASSLDGQLNTEAFF,TGTGCCAGCAGCTTAGATGGACAGCTGAACACTGAAGCTTTCTTT
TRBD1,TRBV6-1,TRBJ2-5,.,CASSRGQGVETQYF,TGTGCCAGCAGTCGGGGACAGGGGGTAGAGACCCAGTACTTC
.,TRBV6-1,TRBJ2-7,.,CASSGELRVSYEQYF,TGTGCCAGCAGTGGGGAATTGCGGGTCTCCTACGAGCAGTACTTC
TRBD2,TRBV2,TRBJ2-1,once,CASSEALAGGPSEQFF,TGTGCCAGCAGTGAAGCCCTAGCGGGAGGGCCGAGTGAGCAGTTCTTC
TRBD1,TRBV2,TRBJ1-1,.,CASPGQGIRMNTEAFF,TGTGCCAGCCCGGGACAGGGGATAAGGATGAACACTGAAGCTTTCTTT
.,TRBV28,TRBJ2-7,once,CASSLSLLPYEQYF,TGTGCCAGCAGTTTGTCCCTTCTACCCTACGAGCAGTACTTC
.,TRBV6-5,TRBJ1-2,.,CASTKRTGAGYTF,TGTGCCAGCACAAAAAGAACAGGTGCGGGCTACACCTTC
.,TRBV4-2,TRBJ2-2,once,CASSQETGDTGELFF,TGTGCCAGCAGCCAAGAGACGGGAGACACCGGGGAGCTGTTTTTT
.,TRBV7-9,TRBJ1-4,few,CASSLVQATTNEKLFF,TGTGCCAGCAGCTTAGTACAGGCCACAACTAATGAAAAACTGTTTTTT
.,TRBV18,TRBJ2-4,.,CASSESSGSKNIQYF,TGTGCCAGCTCAGAATCCAGCGGGTCCAAAAACATTCAGTACTTC
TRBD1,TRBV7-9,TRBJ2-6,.,CSSSLGGSGANVLTF,TGTTCCAGCAGCTTAGGGGGCTCAGGGGCCAACGTCCTGACTTTC
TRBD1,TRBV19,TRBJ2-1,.,CASSNRGRLYNEQFF,TGTGCCAGTAGTAACAGGGGGAGATTATACAATGAGCAGTTCTTC
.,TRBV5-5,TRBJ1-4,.,CASIRHLTNEKLFF,TGTGCCAGCATCAGGCATCTGACTAATGAAAAACTGTTTTTT
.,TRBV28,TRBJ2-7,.,CASRPAGNNYEQYF,TGTGCCAGCAGGCCGGCGGGCAACAACTACGAGCAGTACTTC
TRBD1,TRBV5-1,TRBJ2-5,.,CASKKGTGETQYF,TGCGCCAGCAAAAAGGGGACAGGGGAGACCCAGTACTTC
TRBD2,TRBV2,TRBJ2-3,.,CASIATSGSVNADTQYF,TGTGCCAGCATTGCGACTAGCGGGAGTGTCAACGCAGATACGCAGTATTTT
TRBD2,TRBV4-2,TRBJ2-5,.,CASSQDLAAGGKETQYF,TGTGCCAGCAGCCAAGATTTAGCAGCGGGAGGGAAAGAGACCCAGTACTTC
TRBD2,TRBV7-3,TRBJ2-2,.,CASSLSGRGTGELFF,TGTGCCAGCAGCTTAAGCGGGAGGGGAACCGGGGAGCTGTTTTTT
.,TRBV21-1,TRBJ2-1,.,CASNNSPPGLDRVYNEQFF,TGTGCCAGCAACAATAGCCCCCCGGGGCTTGACAGGGTCTACAATGAGCAGTTCTTC
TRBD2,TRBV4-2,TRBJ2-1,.,CASSQTGTSGSFDEQFF,TGTGCCAGCAGCCAAACCGGGACTAGCGGGAGCTTCGATGAGCAGTTCTTC
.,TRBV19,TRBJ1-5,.,CASSIGQRGGQPQHF,TGTGCCAGTAGTATAGGCCAAAGGGGGGGACAGCCCCAGCATTTT
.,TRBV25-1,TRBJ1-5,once,CASSEGASQPQHF,TGTGCCAGCAGTGAGGGGGCCAGCCAGCCCCAGCATTTT
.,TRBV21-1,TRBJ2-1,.,CASSTPKSRDRVFNEQFF,TGTGCCAGCAGCACGCCCAAAAGCCGGGACAGGGTTTTCAATGAGCAGTTCTTC
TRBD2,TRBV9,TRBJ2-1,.,CASSAQPGLAVNEQFF,TGTGCCAGCAGCGCCCAACCGGGACTAGCGGTCAATGAGCAGTTCTTC
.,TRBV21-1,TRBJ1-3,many,CASSPRDRPPKSSGNTIYF,TGTGCCAGCAGCCCCCGGGACAGGCCACCCAAGAGCTCTGGAAACACCATATATTTT
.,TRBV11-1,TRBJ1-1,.,CASSLYTEAFF,TGTGCCAGCAGCCTTTACACTGAAGCTTTCTTT
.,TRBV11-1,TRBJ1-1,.,CASSRGGGPEAFF,TGTGCCAGCAGCCGTGGGGGGGGTCCTGAAGCTTTCTTT
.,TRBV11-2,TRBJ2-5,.,CASTLYDYQETQYF,TGTGCCAGCACCCTCTATGACTACCAAGAGACCCAGTACTTC
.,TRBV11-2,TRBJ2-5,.,CASSLGVGGPPETQYF,TGTGCCAGCAGCTTAGGGGTGGGAGGCCCACCCGAGACCCAGTACTTC
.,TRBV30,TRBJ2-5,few,CAWSGTETRETQYF,TGTGCCTGGAGTGGGACAGAAACAAGAGAGACCCAGTACTTC
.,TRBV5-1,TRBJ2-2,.,CASSRDMTGELFF,TGCGCCAGCAGCCGAGATATGACCGGGGAGCTGTTTTTT
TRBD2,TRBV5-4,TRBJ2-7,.,CASSGSSVLAGVLYEQYF,TGTGCCAGCAGCGGGAGCTCAGTACTAGCGGGAGTTCTCTACGAGCAGTACTTC
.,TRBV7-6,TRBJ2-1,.,CASSFGSSSYNEQFF,TGTGCCAGCAGCTTCGGGTCCAGCTCCTACAATGAGCAGTTCTTC
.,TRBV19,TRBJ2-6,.,CASRGQASGANVLTF,TGTGCCAGTAGGGGCCAGGCCTCTGGGGCCAACGTCCTGACTTTC
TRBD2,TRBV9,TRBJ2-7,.,CASSVDPSGGYEQYF,TGTGCCAGCAGCGTAGATCCTAGCGGGGGCTACGAGCAGTACTTC
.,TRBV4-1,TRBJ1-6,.,CASSLTGAYNSPLHF,TGCGCCAGCAGCCTGACCGGGGCCTATAATTCACCCCTCCACTTT
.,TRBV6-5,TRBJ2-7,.,CASAGNYEQYF,TGTGCCAGCGCCGGTAATTACGAGCAGTACTTC
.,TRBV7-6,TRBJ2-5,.,CASSLARPGHQLETQYF,TGTGCCAGCAGCTTAGCGCGGCCGGGACACCAGCTAGAGACCCAGTACTTC
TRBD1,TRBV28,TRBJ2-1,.,CASGQGAWNEQFF,TGTGCCAGTGGACAGGGGGCTTGGAATGAGCAGTTCTTC
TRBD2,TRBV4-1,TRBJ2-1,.,CASSRPEGLADYNEQFF,TGCGCCAGCAGCCGCCCTGAGGGACTAGCGGATTACAATGAGCAGTTCTTC
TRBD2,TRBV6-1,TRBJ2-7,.,CAIQPGLGGYEQYF,TGTGCCATACAACCGGGACTCGGGGGGTACGAGCAGTACTTC
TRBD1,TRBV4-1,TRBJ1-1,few,CASSRKQGADPAEAFF,TGCGCCAGCAGCCGCAAACAGGGGGCGGATCCCGCCGAAGCTTTCTTT